The subject of this entry is one TCR beta chain. The antigen remains undetermined. The sample belongs to a study of cytomegalovirus exposure and HLA in healthy donors. Findings of the study overall: Within the data, a cluster of highly shared sequence variants was likely a sequencing artifact. Associated with cytomegalovirus, according to the listing, were around 160 TCR beta chains.

Use of 60 Vbeta and 13 Jbeta primers characterized the PCR. Assay used: immunoSEQ multiplex PCR; TCRdb lists only in-frame clones, some missing. The table lists under 200,000 clones, 70% to 90% of them singletons. Sequencing input: PBMCs. This sequence was found in a woman aged 18-35 years in good health and CMV-seronegative.

The CDR3 nucleotides read TGTGCCAGCAGTTCCCAGCATCTAGCGGGCCCCTACGAGCAGTACTTC. Its translation is CASSSQHLAGPYEQYF. The chain carries TRBV6-6 and TRBJ2-7; 8 nucleotides line up with TRBD2. Germline V CDR1 and CDR2: MNHNY, SVGAGI (reference sequence). J was trimmed by 2 bases and V by 4 bases; bases with no gene match: 10. This CDR3 is 16 amino acids long.